This TCR beta chain appears in the sequencing data of a study of blood T cell repertoires in COVID-19. The authors' processing: The assay estimated nucleated cells by amplifying reference gene primers. Profiling relied on immunoSEQ multiplex PCR, and the TCRdb table lists in-frame clones only, not all of them. V, J and clone size are taken as reported in that table, and D and trimming were inferred from the DNA itself. The table shows roughly 70,000 clones, with roughly four fifths occurring only once. This CDR3 comprises 14 residues. From germline, CDR1 is SEHNR and CDR2 FQNEAQ (reference sequence). Trimming stripped 4 bases from V and 2 bases from J, with 10 bases between.

This clonotype was sampled from a woman aged 60-70 years with acute or convalescent COVID-19. The sequencing input was peripheral blood. This rearrangement joins TRBV7-9 to TRBJ2-3; D perhaps matches TRBD2 (6 bases). CDR3: CASSWRDFTDTQYF. The CDR3 DNA sequence: TGTGCCAGCAGCTGGAGGGACTTCACAGATACGCAGTATTTT.